This T cell receptor (beta chain) originates from a study of T cells after yellow fever vaccination. Findings and limits, study-wide: Subsequent booster samples again held most clones from primary vaccination (less than 98% CD4, roughly 88% CD8). It was the secondary response that reached its peak faster, day 5 versus 15, but it was weaker. Abundant clonotypes from the bulk population could have been carried over as contaminants into FACS-sorted repertoires.

It was through 5'RACE template switching that TCR cDNA was made, with a universal primer site and UMIs added. TCRdb called the 5' RACE reads again in MiXCR, with one record for every CDR3 protein. This repertoire shows more than 300,000 distinct CDR3 sequences, about 6.9% found once; its top ten account for 18%. The germline CDR1 and CDR2 sequences are MNHNS and SASEGT. Deletions cut 6 bases from V and 0 bases from J, with 9 bases between. The CDR3 sequence is 14 residues long. This clonotype was counted between two and nine times. Antigen unknown. The rearrangement uses TRBV6-1 and TRBJ2-1; no clear D gene. The source of this sequence is a man between 18 and 29 years old who received the YFV17D yellow fever vaccine. The sequencing here drew on PBMCs, taken approximately 47 days after the first yellow fever vaccination. The CDR3, as DNA: TGTGCCAGCAGCCGTTTAAGCTCCTACAATGAGCAGTTCTTC. As protein: CASSRLSSYNEQFF.